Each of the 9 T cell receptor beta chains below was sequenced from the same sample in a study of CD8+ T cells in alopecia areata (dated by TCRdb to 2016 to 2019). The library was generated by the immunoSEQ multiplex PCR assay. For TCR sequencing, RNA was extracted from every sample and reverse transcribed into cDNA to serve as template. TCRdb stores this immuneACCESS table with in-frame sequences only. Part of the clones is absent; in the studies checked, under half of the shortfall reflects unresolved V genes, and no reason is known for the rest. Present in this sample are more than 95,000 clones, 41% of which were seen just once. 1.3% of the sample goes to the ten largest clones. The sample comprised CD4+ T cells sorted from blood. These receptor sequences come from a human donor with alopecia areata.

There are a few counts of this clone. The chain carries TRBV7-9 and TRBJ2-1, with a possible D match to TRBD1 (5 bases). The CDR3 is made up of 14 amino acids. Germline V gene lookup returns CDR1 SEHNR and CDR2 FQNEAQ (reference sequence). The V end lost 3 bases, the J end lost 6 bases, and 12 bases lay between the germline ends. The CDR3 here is CASSLGQGSNEQFF. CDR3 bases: TGTGCCAGCAGCTTGGGTCAGGGAAGCAATGAGCAGTTCTTC.

The CDR3 DNA sequence: TGTGCCAGCAGTGAACTCCGTTCGTGGGGGGCCTACGAGCAGTACTTC. Translated: CASSELRSWGAYEQYF. J is TRBJ2-7 and V is TRBV2, with D maybe TRBD2 (6 bases). Germline-derived CDR1 and CDR2 are SNHLY and FYNNEI. V was shortened by 2 bases and J by 2 bases, with 16 bases between the two germline ends. CDR3 length equals 16 residues.

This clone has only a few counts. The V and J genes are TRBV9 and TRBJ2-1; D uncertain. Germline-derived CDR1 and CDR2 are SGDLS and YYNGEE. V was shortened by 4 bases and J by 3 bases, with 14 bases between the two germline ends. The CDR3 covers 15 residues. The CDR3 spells CASSPAPGFYNEQFF. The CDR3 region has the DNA TGTGCCAGCAGCCCAGCCCCAGGATTCTACAATGAGCAGTTCTTC. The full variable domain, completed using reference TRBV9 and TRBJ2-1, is DSGVTQTPKHLITATGQRVTLRCSPRSGDLSVYWYQQSLDQGLQFLIQYYNGEERAKGNILERFSAQQFPDLHSELNLSSLELGDSALYFCASSPAPGFYNEQFFGPGTRLTVL.

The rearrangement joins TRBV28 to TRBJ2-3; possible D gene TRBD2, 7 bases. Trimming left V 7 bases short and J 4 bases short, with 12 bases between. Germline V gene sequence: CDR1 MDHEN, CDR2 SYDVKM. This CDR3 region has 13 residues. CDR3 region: CASTRRGPDTQYF. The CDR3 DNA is TGTGCCAGCACCCGGCGGGGGCCAGATACGCAGTATTTT.

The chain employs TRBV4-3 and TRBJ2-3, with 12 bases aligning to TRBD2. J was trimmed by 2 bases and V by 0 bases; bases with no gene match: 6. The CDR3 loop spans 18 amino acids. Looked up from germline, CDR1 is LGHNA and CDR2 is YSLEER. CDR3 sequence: CASSQDRTSGVLTDTQYF. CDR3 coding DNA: TGCGCCAGCAGCCAAGATCGGACTAGCGGGGTTCTCACAGATACGCAGTATTTT.

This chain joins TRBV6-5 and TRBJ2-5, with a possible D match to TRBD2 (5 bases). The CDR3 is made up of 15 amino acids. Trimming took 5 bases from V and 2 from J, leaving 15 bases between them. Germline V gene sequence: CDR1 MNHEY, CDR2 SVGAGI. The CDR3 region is CASSQLNRGQETQYF. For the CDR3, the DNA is TGTGCCAGCAGTCAATTAAACCGGGGACAAGAGACCCAGTACTTC.

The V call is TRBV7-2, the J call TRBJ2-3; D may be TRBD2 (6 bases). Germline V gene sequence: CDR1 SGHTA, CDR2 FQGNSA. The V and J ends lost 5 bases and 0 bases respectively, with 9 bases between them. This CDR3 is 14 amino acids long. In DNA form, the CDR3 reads TGTGCCAGCAGCCCGGGGAGGAGCACAGATACGCAGTATTTT. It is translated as CASSPGRSTDTQYF.

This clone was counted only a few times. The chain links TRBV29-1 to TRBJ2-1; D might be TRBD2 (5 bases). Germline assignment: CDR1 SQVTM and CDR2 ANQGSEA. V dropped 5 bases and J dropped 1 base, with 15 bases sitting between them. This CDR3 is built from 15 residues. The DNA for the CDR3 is TGCAGCGTTAACCTAGCAGGAGGATCCTACAATGAGCAGTTCTTC. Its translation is CSVNLAGGSYNEQFF.

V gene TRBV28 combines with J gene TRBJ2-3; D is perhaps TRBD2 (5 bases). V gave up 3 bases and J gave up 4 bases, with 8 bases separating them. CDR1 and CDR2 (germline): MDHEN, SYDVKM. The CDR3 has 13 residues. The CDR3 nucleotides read TGTGCCAGCAGTTTGGACGGGGCAGATACGCAGTATTTT. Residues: CASSLDGADTQYF.